In this sample, the clone carrying this T cell receptor beta chain turned up many times. MiXCR was run by TCRdb on the RT-PCR reads, yielding one entry per CDR3 protein. The sample has roughly 620,000 distinct CDR3 sequences; around 11% are singletons. This record comes from a study of response to subunit inactivated influenza vaccine. Trimming removed 3 bases from V and 4 bases from J; junction bases left unmatched: 4. Per the germline V gene, CDR1 is SQVTM and CDR2 is ANQGSEA. The CDR3 is 14 residues long. The same sample was also studied in work on T cells expressing NK-cell markers. That paper adds: 5'RACE template switching with UMIs produced the TCR beta cDNA. Just one sequenced donor of eight was HCMV-seronegative, while seven were seropositive. T cells sorted in several experiments were restricted to alpha-beta TCR T cells by an anti-gamma-delta TCR antibody.

The material was PBMCs from blood, obtained on the day of vaccination. The receptor was isolated from a man between 45 and 60 years old who received an inactivated influenza vaccine. V gene TRBV29-1 combines with J gene TRBJ2-1; 9 bases fit TRBD1. The DNA of the CDR3 is TGCAGCGTTGACCGGGACAGGGTATACAATGAGCAGTTCTTC. Encoded protein: CSVDRDRVYNEQFF.